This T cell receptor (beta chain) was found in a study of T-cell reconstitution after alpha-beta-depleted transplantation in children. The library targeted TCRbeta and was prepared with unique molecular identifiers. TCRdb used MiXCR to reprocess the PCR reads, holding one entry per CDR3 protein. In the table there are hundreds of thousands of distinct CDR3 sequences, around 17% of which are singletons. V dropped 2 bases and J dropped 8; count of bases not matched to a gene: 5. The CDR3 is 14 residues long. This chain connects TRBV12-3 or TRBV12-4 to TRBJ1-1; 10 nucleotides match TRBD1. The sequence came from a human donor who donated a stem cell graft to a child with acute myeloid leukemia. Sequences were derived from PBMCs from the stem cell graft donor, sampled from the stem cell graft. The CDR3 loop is CASSLMGQGLEAFF. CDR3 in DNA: TGTGCCAGCAGTTTAATGGGACAGGGGTTGGAAGCTTTCTTT.